This T cell receptor (beta chain) came from a study of identical twins. Study-wide results and caveats: Insertions ran lower in abundant cord blood beta clonotypes, though not in memory repertoires. With beta out-of-frame sequences, excess sharing by twins was weaker. Out-of-frame alpha sequences that twins shared showed excess low generation probability.

CDR1 MNHEY and CDR2 SVGAGI come from the germline V gene. The CDR3 has 13 amino acids. With 4 bases removed from V and 3 bases from J, the gap between germline ends came to 9 bases. This clonotype occurred a few times. Its antigen is unknown. Addition of a universal primer site occurred through template switching, and cDNA carried unique molecular identifiers. Via MiXCR, TCRdb re-called the 5' RACE reads, giving one row per CDR3 protein. The data hold more than 1.5 million distinct CDR3 sequences, with less than 40% observed a single time. This sequence joins TRBV6-5 and TRBJ1-1; D remains unclear. The clonotype originates from a newborn girl in good health. The sequenced sample consisted of cord blood. The CDR3 loop reads CASSSWAYTEAFF. The CDR3 coding sequence is TGTGCCAGCAGTTCTTGGGCCTACACTGAAGCTTTCTTT.